The T cell receptor (beta chain) described here comes from a study of monozygotic twins with inflammatory bowel disease (dated by TCRdb to about 2019). Background for the entire study: The complete study included about 30 monozygotic twin pairs: 19 IBD-discordant Danish pairs and nine German pairs, of which four were IBD-concordant and five were IBD-discordant. Within discordant pairs, disease-associated traits were sought mainly by comparing IBD patients with their genetically identical healthy co-twins. Each individual had, on average, about 151 000 unique TCRalpha sequences and 181 000 unique TCRbeta sequences available for analysis. General conclusions and limits of the study: Differing immunosuppressive treatments among patients may have added background noise and inter-individual variability to the repertoires. Repertoire similarity did not differ between concordant and discordant twins, which could be due to limited statistical power. No single strong signal or clonotype linked to IBD turned up in the results, so the idea that one exists was not supported. IBD patients had lower TCRbeta repertoire diversity, measured by the inverse Simpson index, than their healthy co-twins. Compared with healthy twins, IBD patients had fewer clonotypes in common with other individuals, a difference most pronounced in patients showing signs of disease activity. Different T cell subtypes could not be distinguished in the analysis.

From each donor, an approximately 2.5 ml peripheral blood sample was drawn into PAXgene tubes and stored at -80 degrees C. Total RNA was isolated from whole blood with the PAXgene blood miRNA kit on an automated QIAcube, without T cell sorting. Peripheral blood from monozygotic twin pairs who were concordant or discordant for inflammatory bowel disease underwent deep TCRalpha and TCRbeta repertoire profiling using unique molecular barcoding. Smoking habits were recorded for all twin pairs, with individuals classified as current, former or never smokers. Library method: 5' RACE. Preparation of each TCR library used about 4,000 ng of total RNA. For each sample, cDNA synthesis with SMARTScribe reverse transcriptase was split into eight separate reactions. During cDNA synthesis, template switching introduced unique molecular identifiers that contained a 6-nucleotide sample barcode. TCRalpha and TCRbeta cDNA was amplified by two nested PCRs of 16 and 9 cycles, with bead purification after each PCR. Before amplification, the cDNA was treated with uracil DNA-glycosylase and purified using the QIAquick PCR purification kit. In the second PCR, Illumina TruSeq-compatible adapters and sample-specific barcodes were added. TapeStation and Qubit were used to check library quality and concentration, and approximately 5 ng of each library went into the pool. The pooled libraries were sequenced with 2 x 100 bp reads and custom sequencing primers on an Illumina HiSeq2500 single-index Rapid Run. The paper's data handling went like this. UMI-based consensus assembly with MiGEC version 1.2.6 was used to correct PCR and sequencing errors. MiXCR version 2.1.1 was used to carry out V(D)J alignment, clonotype assembly and CDR3 extraction. Gene usage, clonotype sharing and MAIT/NKT TCR abundance were normalised by analysing the top 1000, 10 000 and 20 000 clonotypes per sample. Diversity was computed as the inverse Simpson index with the vegan R package after downsampling to 27 000 UMIs. Paired Mann-Whitney U tests were applied to discordant twin pairs, with Benjamini-Hochberg correction for multiple testing. The reads went through TCRdb reprocessing, and each CDR3 protein sequence gets one entry with no DNA. TCRdb assigned the V and J calls; the authors' analysis was not used. This sample's table carries about 200,000 distinct CDR3 sequences. Under 8.5% of the sample goes to the ten largest clones.

The germline V gene gives CDR1 as SGHAT and CDR2 as FQNNGV. Spanning cysteine to phenylalanine, the CDR3 consists of 15 amino acids. No coding sequence is recorded. With regard to this clonotype: There is no known antigen for this receptor.

The receptor was isolated from a human donor with ulcerative colitis or Crohn's disease, or a healthy co-twin of an affected twin (not recorded which). The sequenced sample was blood. Recombination linked TRBV11-2 to TRBJ1-2; there is no DNA to check the TCRdb D call of TRBD1. Here the CDR3 is given as CASSLTPGWYYGYTF. The variable domain in full, with residues beyond the CDR3 obtained from the reference TRBV11-2 and TRBJ1-2 genes, is EAGVAQSPRYKIIEKRQSVAFWCNPISGHATLYWYQQILGQGPKLLIQFQNNGVVDDSQLPKDRFSAERLKGVDSTLKIQPAKLEDSAVYLCASSLTPGWYYGYTFGSGTRLTVV.